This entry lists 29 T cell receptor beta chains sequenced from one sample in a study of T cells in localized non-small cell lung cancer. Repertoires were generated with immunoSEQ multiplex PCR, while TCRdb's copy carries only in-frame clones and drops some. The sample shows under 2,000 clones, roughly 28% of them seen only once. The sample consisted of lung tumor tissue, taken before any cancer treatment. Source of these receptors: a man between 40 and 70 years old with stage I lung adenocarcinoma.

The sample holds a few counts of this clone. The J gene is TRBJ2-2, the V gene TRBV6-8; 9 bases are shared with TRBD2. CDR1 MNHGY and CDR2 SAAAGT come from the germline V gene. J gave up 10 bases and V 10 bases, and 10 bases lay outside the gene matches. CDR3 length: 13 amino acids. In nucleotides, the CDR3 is TGTGCCATCAGCGTAGCGGGAGAGGAGGAGCTGTTTTTT. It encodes CAISVAGEEELFF.

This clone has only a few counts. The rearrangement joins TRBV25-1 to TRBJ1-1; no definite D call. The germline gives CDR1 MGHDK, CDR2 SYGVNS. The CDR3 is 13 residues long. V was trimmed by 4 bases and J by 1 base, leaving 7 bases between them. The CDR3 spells CASSVEGNTEAFF. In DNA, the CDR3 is TGTGCCAGCAGTGTTGAGGGGAACACTGAAGCTTTCTTT.

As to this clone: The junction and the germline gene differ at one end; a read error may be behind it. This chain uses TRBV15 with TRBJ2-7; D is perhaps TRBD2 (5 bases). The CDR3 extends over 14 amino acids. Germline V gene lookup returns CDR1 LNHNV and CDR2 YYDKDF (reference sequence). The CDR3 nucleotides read TGTGCCAGCAGCTTGGTAGCGCGCTCCTACGAGCAGTACTTC. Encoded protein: CASSLVARSYEQYF.

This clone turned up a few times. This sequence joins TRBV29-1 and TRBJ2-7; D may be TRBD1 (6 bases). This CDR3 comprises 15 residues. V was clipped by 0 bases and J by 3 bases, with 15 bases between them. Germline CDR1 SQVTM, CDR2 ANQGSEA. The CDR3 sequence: CSVEDWQGTDYEQYF. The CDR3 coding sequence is TGCAGCGTTGAAGATTGGCAGGGGACGGACTACGAGCAGTACTTC.

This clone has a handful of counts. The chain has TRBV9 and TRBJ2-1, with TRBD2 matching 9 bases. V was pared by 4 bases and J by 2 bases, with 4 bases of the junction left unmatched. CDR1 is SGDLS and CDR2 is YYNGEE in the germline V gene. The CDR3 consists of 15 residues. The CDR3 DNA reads TGTGCCAGCAGCCCGACTAGCGGAGCCTACAATGAGCAGTTCTTC. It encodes CASSPTSGAYNEQFF.

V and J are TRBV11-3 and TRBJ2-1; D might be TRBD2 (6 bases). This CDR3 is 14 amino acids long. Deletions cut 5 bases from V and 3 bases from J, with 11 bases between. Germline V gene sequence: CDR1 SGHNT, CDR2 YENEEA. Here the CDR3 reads CASSKSSDYNEQFF. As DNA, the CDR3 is TGTGCCAGCAGCAAGTCTAGCGACTACAATGAGCAGTTCTTC.

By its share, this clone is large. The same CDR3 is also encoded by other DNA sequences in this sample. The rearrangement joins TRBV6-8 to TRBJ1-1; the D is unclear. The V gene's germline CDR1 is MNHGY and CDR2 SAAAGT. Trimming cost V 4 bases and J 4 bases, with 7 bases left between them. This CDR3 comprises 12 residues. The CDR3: CASSSRGTEAFF. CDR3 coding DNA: TGTGCCAGCAGTTCACGGGGCACTGAAGCTTTCTTT.

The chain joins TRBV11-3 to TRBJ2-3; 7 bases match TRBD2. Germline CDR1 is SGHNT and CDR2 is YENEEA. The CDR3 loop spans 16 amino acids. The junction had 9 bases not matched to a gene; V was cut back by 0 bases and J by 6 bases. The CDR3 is CASSLEGGRTPDTQYF. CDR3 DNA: TGTGCCAGCAGCTTAGAGGGCGGGAGAACACCGGATACGCAGTATTTT.

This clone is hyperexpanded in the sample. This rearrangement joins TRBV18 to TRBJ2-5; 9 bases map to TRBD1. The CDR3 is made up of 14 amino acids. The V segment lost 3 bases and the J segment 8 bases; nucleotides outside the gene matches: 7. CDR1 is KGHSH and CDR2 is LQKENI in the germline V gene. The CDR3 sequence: CASSPRDRADTQYF. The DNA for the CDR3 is TGTGCCAGCTCACCCCGGGACAGGGCCGATACCCAGTACTTC.

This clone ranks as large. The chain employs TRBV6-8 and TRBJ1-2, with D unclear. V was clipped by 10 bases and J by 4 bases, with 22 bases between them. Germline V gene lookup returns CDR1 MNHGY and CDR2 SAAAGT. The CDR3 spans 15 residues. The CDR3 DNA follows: TGTGCCACCTCCGAATCCATGGGTTTCGTCTATGGCTACACCTTC. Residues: CATSESMGFVYGYTF.

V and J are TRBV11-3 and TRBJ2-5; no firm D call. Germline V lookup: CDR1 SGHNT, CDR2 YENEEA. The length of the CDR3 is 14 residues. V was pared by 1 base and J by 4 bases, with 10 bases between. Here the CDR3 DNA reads TGTGCCAGCAGCTTAGTTACGGGTGGAGAGACCCAGTACTTC. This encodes CASSLVTGGETQYF.

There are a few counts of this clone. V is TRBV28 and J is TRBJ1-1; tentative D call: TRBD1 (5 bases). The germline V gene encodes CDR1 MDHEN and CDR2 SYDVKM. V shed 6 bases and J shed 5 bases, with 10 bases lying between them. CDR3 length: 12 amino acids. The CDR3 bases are TGTGCCAGCAGCTTAGACAGTACTGAAGCTTTCTTT. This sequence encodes CASSLDSTEAFF.

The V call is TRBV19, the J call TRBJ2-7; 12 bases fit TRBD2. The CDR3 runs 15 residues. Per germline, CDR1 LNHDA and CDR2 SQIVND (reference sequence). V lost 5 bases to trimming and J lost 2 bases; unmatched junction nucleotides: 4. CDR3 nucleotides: TGTGCCAGTAGTCCCCGGACTAGCGGGACCTACGAGCAGTACTTC. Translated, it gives CASSPRTSGTYEQYF.

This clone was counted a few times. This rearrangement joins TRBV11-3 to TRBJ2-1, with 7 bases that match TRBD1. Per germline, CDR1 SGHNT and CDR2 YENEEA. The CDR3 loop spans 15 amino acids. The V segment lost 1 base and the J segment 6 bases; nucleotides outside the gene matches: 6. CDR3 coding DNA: TGTGCCAGCAGCTTAGGTCAGGGGGTAATCAATGAGCAGTTCTTC. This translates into CASSLGQGVINEQFF.

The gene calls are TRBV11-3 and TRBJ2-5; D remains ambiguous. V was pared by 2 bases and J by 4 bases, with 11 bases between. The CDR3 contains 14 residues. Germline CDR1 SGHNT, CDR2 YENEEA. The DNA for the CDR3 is TGTGCCAGCAGCTTAAGCCCCACGGGAGAGACCCAGTACTTC. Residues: CASSLSPTGETQYF.

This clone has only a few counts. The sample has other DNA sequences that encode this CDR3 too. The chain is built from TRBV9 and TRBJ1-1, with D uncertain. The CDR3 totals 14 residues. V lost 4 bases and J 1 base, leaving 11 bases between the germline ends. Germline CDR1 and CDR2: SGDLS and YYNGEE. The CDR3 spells CASSPLGPNTEAFF. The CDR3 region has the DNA TGTGCCAGCAGCCCACTCGGGCCGAACACTGAAGCTTTCTTT.

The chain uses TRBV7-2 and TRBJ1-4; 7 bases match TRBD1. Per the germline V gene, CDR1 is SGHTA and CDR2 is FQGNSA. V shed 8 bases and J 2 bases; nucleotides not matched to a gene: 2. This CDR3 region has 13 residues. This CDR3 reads CASQGGTNEKLFF. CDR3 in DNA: TGTGCCAGCCAGGGGGGCACTAATGAAAAACTGTTTTTT.

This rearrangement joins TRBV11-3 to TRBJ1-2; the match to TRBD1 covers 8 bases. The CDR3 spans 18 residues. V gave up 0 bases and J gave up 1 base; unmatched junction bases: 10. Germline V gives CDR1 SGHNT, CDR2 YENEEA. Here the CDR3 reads CASSLDGQGGALNYGYTF. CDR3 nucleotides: TGTGCCAGCAGCTTAGATGGACAGGGTGGAGCCCTTAACTATGGCTACACCTTC.

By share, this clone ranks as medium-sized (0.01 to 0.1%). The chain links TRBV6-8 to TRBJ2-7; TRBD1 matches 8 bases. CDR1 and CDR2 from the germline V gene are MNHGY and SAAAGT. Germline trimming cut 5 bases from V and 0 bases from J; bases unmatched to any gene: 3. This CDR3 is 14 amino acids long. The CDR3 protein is CASSLRGLSYEQYF. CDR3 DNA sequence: TGTGCCAGCAGTCTCAGGGGGCTCTCCTACGAGCAGTACTTC.

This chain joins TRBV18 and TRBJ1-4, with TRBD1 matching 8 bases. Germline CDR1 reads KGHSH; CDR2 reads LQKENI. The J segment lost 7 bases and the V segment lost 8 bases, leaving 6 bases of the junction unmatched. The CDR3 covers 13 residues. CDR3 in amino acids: CASGRGQVEKLFF. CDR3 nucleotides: TGTGCCAGCGGCAGGGGGCAAGTTGAAAAACTGTTTTTT.

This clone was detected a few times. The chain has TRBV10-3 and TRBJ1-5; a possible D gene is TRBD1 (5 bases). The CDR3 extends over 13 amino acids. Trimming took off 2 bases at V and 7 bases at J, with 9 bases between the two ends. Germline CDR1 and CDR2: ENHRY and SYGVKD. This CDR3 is CAISEGQGQPQHF. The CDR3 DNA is TGTGCCATCAGTGAGGGGCAGGGACAGCCCCAGCATTTT.

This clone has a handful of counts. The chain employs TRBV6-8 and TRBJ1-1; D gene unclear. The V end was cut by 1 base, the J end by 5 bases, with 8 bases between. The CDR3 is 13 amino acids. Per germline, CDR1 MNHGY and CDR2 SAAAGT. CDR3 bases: TGTGCCAGCAGTTACTTCGGGTATACTGAAGCTTTCTTT. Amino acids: CASSYFGYTEAFF.

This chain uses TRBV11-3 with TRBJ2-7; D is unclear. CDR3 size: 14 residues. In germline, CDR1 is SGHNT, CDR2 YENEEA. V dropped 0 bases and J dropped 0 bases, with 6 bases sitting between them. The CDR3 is CASSLEGSSYEQYF. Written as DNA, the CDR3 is TGTGCCAGCAGCTTAGAGGGTAGCTCCTACGAGCAGTACTTC. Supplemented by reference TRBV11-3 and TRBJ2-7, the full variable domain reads EAGVVQSPRYKIIEKKQPVAFWCNPISGHNTLYWYLQNLGQGPELLIRYENEEAVDDSQLPKDRFSAERLKGVDSTLKIQPAELGDSAVYLCASSLEGSSYEQYFGPGTRLTVT.

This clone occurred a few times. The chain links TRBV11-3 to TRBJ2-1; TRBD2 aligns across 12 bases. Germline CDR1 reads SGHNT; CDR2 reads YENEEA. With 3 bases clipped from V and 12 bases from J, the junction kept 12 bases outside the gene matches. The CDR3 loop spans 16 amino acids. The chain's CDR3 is CASSLGSASGRGWQFF. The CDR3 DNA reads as TGTGCCAGCAGCTTGGGCTCGGCTAGCGGGAGGGGTTGGCAGTTCTTC.

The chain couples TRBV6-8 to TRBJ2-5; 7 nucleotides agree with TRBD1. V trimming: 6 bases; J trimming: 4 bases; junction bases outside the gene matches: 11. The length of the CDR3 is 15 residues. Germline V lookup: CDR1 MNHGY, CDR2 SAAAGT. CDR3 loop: CASSRDSHSGETQYF. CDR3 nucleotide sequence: TGTGCCAGCAGCCGGGACAGCCACTCCGGAGAGACCCAGTACTTC.

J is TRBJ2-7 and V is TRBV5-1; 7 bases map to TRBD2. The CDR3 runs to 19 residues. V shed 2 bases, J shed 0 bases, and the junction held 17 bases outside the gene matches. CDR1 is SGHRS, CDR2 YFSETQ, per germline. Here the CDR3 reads CASSFSPTLAGASSYEQYF. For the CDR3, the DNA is TGCGCCAGCAGCTTCTCTCCTACCTTAGCGGGTGCCAGCTCCTACGAGCAGTACTTC.

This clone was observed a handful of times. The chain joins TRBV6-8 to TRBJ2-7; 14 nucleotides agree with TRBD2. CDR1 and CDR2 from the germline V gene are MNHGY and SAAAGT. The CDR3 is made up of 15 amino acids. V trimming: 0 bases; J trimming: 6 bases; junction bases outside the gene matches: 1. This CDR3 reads CASSYSGTSGSEQYF. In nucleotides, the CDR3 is TGTGCCAGCAGTTACTCGGGGACTAGCGGGAGCGAGCAGTACTTC.

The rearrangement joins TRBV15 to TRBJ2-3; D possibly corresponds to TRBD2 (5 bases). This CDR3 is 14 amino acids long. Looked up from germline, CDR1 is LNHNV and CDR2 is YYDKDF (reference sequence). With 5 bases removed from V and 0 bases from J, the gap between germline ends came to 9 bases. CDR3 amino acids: CATSGRSSTDTQYF. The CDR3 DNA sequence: TGTGCCACCAGCGGGAGATCTAGCACAGATACGCAGTATTTT.

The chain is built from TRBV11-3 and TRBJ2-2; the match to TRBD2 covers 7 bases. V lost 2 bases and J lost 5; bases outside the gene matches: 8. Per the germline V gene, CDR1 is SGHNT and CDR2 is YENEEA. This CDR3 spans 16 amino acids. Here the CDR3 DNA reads TGTGCCAGCAGCTTACTTGGCGGGAGAAGTACCGGGGAGCTGTTTTTT. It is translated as CASSLLGGRSTGELFF.